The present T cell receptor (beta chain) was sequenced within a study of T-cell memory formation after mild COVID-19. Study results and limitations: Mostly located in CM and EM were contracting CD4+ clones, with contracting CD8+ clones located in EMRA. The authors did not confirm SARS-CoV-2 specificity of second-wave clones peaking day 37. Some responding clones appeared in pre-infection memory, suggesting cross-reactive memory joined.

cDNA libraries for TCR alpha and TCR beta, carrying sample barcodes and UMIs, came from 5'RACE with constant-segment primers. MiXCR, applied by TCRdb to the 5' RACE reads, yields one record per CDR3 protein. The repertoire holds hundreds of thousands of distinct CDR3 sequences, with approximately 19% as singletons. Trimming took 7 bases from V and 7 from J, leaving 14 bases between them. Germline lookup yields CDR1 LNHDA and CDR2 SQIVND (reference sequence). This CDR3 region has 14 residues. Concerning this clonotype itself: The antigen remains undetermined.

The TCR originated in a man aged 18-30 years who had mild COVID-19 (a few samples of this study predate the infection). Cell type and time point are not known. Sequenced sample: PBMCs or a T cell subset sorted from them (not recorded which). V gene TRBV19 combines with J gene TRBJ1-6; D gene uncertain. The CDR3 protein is CASTVSSTNSPLHF. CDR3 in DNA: TGTGCCAGTACGGTTAGTTCCACCAATTCACCCCTCCACTTT.